These 29 T cell receptor beta chains were all obtained from the same sample, sequenced in a study of shared clonotypes between healthy human individuals. Data came from immunoSEQ multiplex PCR; TCRdb stores just in-frame clones and leaves some out. Among about 820,000 clones, about 92% were seen once, and the ten largest hold nearly 25%. CD8 cells classed as naive were CD45RO-negative and positively selected for CCR7, excluding terminally differentiated effector memory CD45RA+ cells. Sequenced: naive CD8+ T cells sorted from blood. These receptors originate from a man aged 30-40 years in good health.

The J gene is TRBJ2-7, the V gene TRBV6-1, with 9 bases lining up with TRBD1. Germline-derived CDR1 and CDR2 are MNHNS and SASEGT. CDR3 length: 14 amino acids. Trimming removed 7 bases from V and 4 bases from J; junction bases left unmatched: 8. DNA of the CDR3: TGTGCCAGCAATATTACAGGGGGCGCATACGAGCAGTACTTC. This encodes CASNITGGAYEQYF.

The rearrangement uses TRBV18 and TRBJ2-7; 8 positions agree with TRBD1. Germline-derived CDR1 and CDR2 are KGHSH and LQKENI. The CDR3 length is 15 residues. Germline trimming cut 5 bases from V and 5 bases from J; bases unmatched to any gene: 11. The CDR3 loop is CASSSTGTGSHEQYF. CDR3 DNA: TGTGCCAGCTCATCGACCGGGACAGGTAGCCACGAGCAGTACTTC.

Here the CDR3 reads CASSTDNEQFF. The CDR3, as DNA: TGTGCCAGCTCAACAGACAATGAGCAGTTCTTC. This sequence joins TRBV18 and TRBJ2-1; D unclear. CDR3 length equals 11 residues. With 5 bases removed from V and 5 bases from J, the gap between germline ends came to 4 bases. Germline V lookup: CDR1 KGHSH, CDR2 LQKENI.

The J gene is TRBJ2-2, the V gene TRBV4-1; TRBD1 matches at 8 bases. The CDR3 sequence is 16 residues long. Germline V lookup: CDR1 MGHRA, CDR2 YSYEKL. V shed 4 bases, J shed 4 bases, and the junction held 8 bases outside the gene matches. The CDR3 coding sequence is TGCGCCAGCAGCCCACGACAGGGGACGGGCACCGGGGAGCTGTTTTTT. Residues: CASSPRQGTGTGELFF.

This chain uses TRBV6-1 with TRBJ2-3; no definite D call. The V gene lost 7 bases and the J gene lost 3 bases, with 14 bases spanning the gap. Germline-derived CDR1 and CDR2 are MNHNS and SASEGT. This CDR3 comprises 14 residues. The chain's CDR3 is CASTRAPGTDTQYF. The DNA for the CDR3 is TGTGCCAGCACCCGAGCTCCCGGAACAGATACGCAGTATTTT.

The chain uses TRBV7-9 and TRBJ2-5, with 10 positions matching TRBD2. The CDR3 is 16 residues long. V shed 4 bases, J shed 4 bases, and the junction held 9 bases outside the gene matches. CDR1 and CDR2 from the germline V gene are SEHNR and FQNEAQ (reference sequence). The CDR3 nucleotides are TGTGCCAGCAGCTCATCGCTAGCGGGAGTAAGAGAGACCCAGTACTTC. The encoded protein is CASSSSLAGVRETQYF.

This clone came up once. The rearrangement joins TRBV13 to TRBJ2-1; D perhaps matches TRBD1 (5 bases). Germline V lookup: CDR1 PRHDT, CDR2 FYEKMQ (reference sequence). Trimming removed 5 bases at V and 5 bases at J, with 10 bases between. This CDR3 spans 13 amino acids. In DNA form, the CDR3 reads TGTGCCAGCAGCGGGCCAGGGAACAATGAGCAGTTCTTC. Translation gives CASSGPGNNEQFF.

The J gene is TRBJ1-1, the V gene TRBV19; the D gene is possibly TRBD1 (6 bases). The germline CDR1 and CDR2 sequences are LNHDA and SQIVND (reference sequence). Trimming took off 8 bases at V and 1 base at J, with 14 bases between the two ends. The CDR3 sequence is 14 residues long. DNA for the CDR3: TGTGCCAGTTGGACTGGACAGCCGAACACTGAAGCTTTCTTT. Its translation is CASWTGQPNTEAFF.

The CDR3 sequence: CASSELGGRADEQYF. In DNA form, the CDR3 reads TGTGCCAGCAGTGAACTAGGCGGGAGGGCGGATGAGCAGTACTTC. V and J are TRBV6-1 and TRBJ2-7, with 9 bases fitting TRBD2. V was pared by 2 bases and J by 7 bases, with 9 bases of the junction left unmatched. The germline V gene encodes CDR1 MNHNS and CDR2 SASEGT. The CDR3 has 15 residues.

J is TRBJ1-1 and V is TRBV19; D gene uncertain. The germline V and J ends were trimmed by 5 bases and 1 base, with 11 bases remaining between them. Germline V gene sequence: CDR1 LNHDA, CDR2 SQIVND (reference sequence). CDR3 length: 14 amino acids. The CDR3 protein is CASSSSSTNTEAFF. In DNA, the CDR3 is TGTGCCAGTAGTTCTTCATCAACGAACACTGAAGCTTTCTTT.

The rearrangement links TRBV11-2 to TRBJ2-5, with 7 bases fitting TRBD1. CDR3 length: 16 residues. CDR1 is SGHAT, CDR2 FQNNGV, per germline. Unmatched junction bases numbered 13, after V lost 5 bases and J lost 4 bases. The CDR3 region has the DNA TGTGCCAGCAGCCCCCACGGACAGGAGTGGGGAGAGACCCAGTACTTC. This translates into CASSPHGQEWGETQYF.

The chain is built from TRBV9 and TRBJ2-3; D remains ambiguous. Germline V gene sequence: CDR1 SGDLS, CDR2 YYNGEE. V lost 2 bases to trimming and J lost 2 bases, with 15 bases between them. This CDR3 spans 16 amino acids. Here the CDR3 reads CASSVNHRIPTDTQYF. DNA for the CDR3: TGTGCCAGCAGCGTTAACCACAGAATACCCACAGATACGCAGTATTTT.

J is TRBJ2-5 and V is TRBV9; 8 nucleotides agree with TRBD2. Trimming removed 3 bases from V and 1 base from J; junction bases left unmatched: 14. Germline CDR1 SGDLS, CDR2 YYNGEE. This CDR3 contains 18 residues. The DNA of the CDR3 is TGTGCCAGCAGCGACGGCCGAGCGGGAGTATTGGTCCAAGAGACCCAGTACTTC. Protein product: CASSDGRAGVLVQETQYF.

This clone was counted only a few times. The rearrangement uses TRBV28 and TRBJ2-7; 9 bases line up with TRBD1. J was trimmed by 4 bases and V by 6 bases; bases with no gene match: 10. Germline values: CDR1 MDHEN, CDR2 SYDVKM. This CDR3 region has 15 residues. In DNA form, the CDR3 reads TGTGCCAGCAGCCGAGACGGGACAGGGTTTTACGAGCAGTACTTC. Translation gives CASSRDGTGFYEQYF.

The V and J genes are TRBV6-6 and TRBJ1-2; D is uncertain. The germline V gene has CDR1 MNHNY and CDR2 SVGAGI (reference sequence). The CDR3 consists of 13 residues. V was trimmed by 5 bases and J by 4 bases, leaving 11 bases between them. The CDR3 DNA reads TGTGCCAGCAGTGACGCCCAGTTCTATGGCTACACCTTC. Its translation is CASSDAQFYGYTF.

The rearrangement joins TRBV19 to TRBJ1-1; no firm D call. There are 14 residues in the CDR3. CDR1 LNHDA and CDR2 SQIVND come from the germline V gene (reference sequence). Deletions cut 7 bases from V and 1 base from J, with 13 bases between. The CDR3 sequence: CASKKRDRNTEAFF. The CDR3, as DNA: TGTGCCAGTAAGAAGAGGGATCGGAACACTGAAGCTTTCTTT.

V is TRBV11-3 and J is TRBJ2-3; D is possibly TRBD2 (6 bases). CDR1 and CDR2 (germline): SGHNT, YENEEA. Deletions cut 8 bases from V and 0 bases from J, with 15 bases between. The CDR3 is 15 amino acids. CDR3 bases: TGTGCCAGCGAATCGGGCGGGGAGAGCACAGATACGCAGTATTTT. Translation gives CASESGGESTDTQYF.

This chain uses TRBV11-2 with TRBJ2-2; D possibly corresponds to TRBD1 (6 bases). Germline V gene sequence: CDR1 SGHAT, CDR2 FQNNGV. The CDR3 is 15 residues long. V lost 5 bases and J 4 bases, leaving 14 bases between the germline ends. CDR3 region: CASSPKPGVTGELFF. As DNA, the CDR3 is TGTGCCAGCAGCCCAAAACCAGGGGTCACCGGGGAGCTGTTTTTT.

This clone was recorded once. This chain connects TRBV4-3 to TRBJ2-1; TRBD1 or TRBD2 may be the D gene (5 bases each). The CDR3 is 15 amino acids. Germline values: CDR1 LGHNA, CDR2 YSLEER. Trimming removed 3 bases at V and 5 bases at J, with 14 bases between. DNA of the CDR3: TGCGCCAGCAGCCATGCCCCGGGACCAAACAATGAGCAGTTCTTC. This translates into CASSHAPGPNNEQFF.

The CDR3 sequence is CASSPGLAGGSYEQYF. Written as DNA, the CDR3 is TGTGCCAGTAGTCCGGGACTAGCGGGAGGCTCCTACGAGCAGTACTTC. The chain uses TRBV19 and TRBJ2-7; 15 bases match TRBD2. The V gene's germline CDR1 is LNHDA and CDR2 SQIVND (reference sequence). This CDR3 is built from 16 residues. Trimming cost V 5 bases and J 0 bases; bases outside gene matches: 2.

The chain has TRBV25-1 and TRBJ2-3; 8 bases match TRBD1. The germline V gene has CDR1 MGHDK and CDR2 SYGVNS. The CDR3 runs to 15 residues. Trimming removed 5 bases from V and 3 bases from J; junction bases left unmatched: 7. CDR3 coding DNA: TGTGCCAGCAGTAACTCAGGGGGCTGGACAGATACGCAGTATTTT. This encodes CASSNSGGWTDTQYF.

This clone turned up a few times. This chain joins TRBV5-5 and TRBJ2-3; D unclear. The CDR3 extends over 13 amino acids. The germline CDR1 and CDR2 sequences are SGHKS and YYEKEE (reference sequence). The ends were cut back, 2 bases at V and 6 bases at J, with 10 bases in the middle. This CDR3 is CASSFIGSDTQYF. The CDR3 coding sequence is TGTGCCAGCAGCTTCATCGGCTCCGATACGCAGTATTTT.

The rearrangement uses TRBV4-3 and TRBJ2-3; D gene unclear. This CDR3 has 17 residues. The V end lost 3 bases, the J end lost 0 bases, and 16 bases lay between the germline ends. The V gene's germline CDR1 is LGHNA and CDR2 YSLEER. The CDR3 protein is CASSHSSFSLSTDTQYF. Here the CDR3 DNA reads TGCGCCAGCAGCCATAGTAGTTTTAGTTTGAGCACAGATACGCAGTATTTT.

The chain joins TRBV5-1 to TRBJ1-1; TRBD1 is a possible D gene (5 bases). The germline V and J ends were trimmed by 4 bases and 4 bases, with 17 bases remaining between them. The CDR3 has 15 residues. Germline loops: CDR1 SGHRS, CDR2 YFSETQ. CDR3 loop: CASSPAGGSRTEAFF. The CDR3 DNA is TGCGCCAGCAGCCCCGCGGGGGGGTCGCGCACTGAAGCTTTCTTT.

In its sample, this clone was seen a few times. The J gene is TRBJ1-5, the V gene TRBV6-5; TRBD1 might be the D (5 bases). V was shortened by 7 bases and J by 8 bases, with 12 bases between the two germline ends. Looked up from germline, CDR1 is MNHEY and CDR2 is SVGAGI. The CDR3 runs to 12 residues. The CDR3 here is CASKGRGEPQHF. CDR3 in DNA: TGTGCCAGCAAGGGCCGGGGGGAGCCCCAGCATTTT.

The CDR3 loop reads CASSPLTDRGPQETQYF. The CDR3 region has the DNA TGTGCCAGCAGTCCACTGACGGACAGAGGGCCCCAAGAGACCCAGTACTTC. This chain connects TRBV27 to TRBJ2-5; tentative D call: TRBD1 (6 bases). The V end lost 5 bases, the J end lost 1 base, and 20 bases lay between the germline ends. CDR1 and CDR2 from the germline V gene are MNHEY and SMNVEV (reference sequence). The CDR3 is 17 residues long.

V and J are TRBV5-4 and TRBJ1-3; D is unresolved. Germline-derived CDR1 and CDR2 are SGHNT and YYREEE (reference sequence). V lost 9 bases, J lost 2 bases, and 9 bases lay in between. The CDR3 is 12 residues long. This CDR3 reads CATVPPGNTIYF. CDR3 bases: TGTGCCACCGTGCCCCCTGGAAACACCATATATTTT.

This rearrangement joins TRBV9 to TRBJ2-3; D is ambiguous. The germline gives CDR1 SGDLS, CDR2 YYNGEE. This CDR3 has 14 residues. V was pared by 4 bases and J by 1 base, with 10 bases between. CDR3 loop: CASSPPARTDTQYF. The CDR3 DNA reads TGTGCCAGCAGCCCCCCGGCGCGCACAGATACGCAGTATTTT.

The V call is TRBV11-2, the J call TRBJ2-5; D is undetermined. Germline-derived CDR1 and CDR2 are SGHAT and FQNNGV. V was shortened by 4 bases and J by 4 bases, with 16 bases between the two germline ends. This CDR3 comprises 15 residues. This CDR3 reads CASSSIAQELETQYF. The CDR3 DNA follows: TGTGCCAGCAGCTCGATCGCCCAGGAATTAGAGACCCAGTACTTC.